This TCR beta chain emerged from a study of preoperative IRX-2 immunotherapy in early breast cancer (dated by TCRdb to between 2018 and 2020). Based on the germline V gene (reference sequence), the CDR1 and CDR2 sequences are SSHAT and FNYEAQ. The junction carries 15 bases between V and J, which are trimmed by 5 bases and 2 bases respectively. Its CDR3 holds 15 amino acids, cysteine through phenylalanine. CDR3 DNA is the only sequence kept; it has 45 bases, read in frame from the first base. A word on this clone: Its antigen remains undetermined. There are no base qualities to consult, and no much larger clone falls within one base.

The treatment or condition label on this specimen signifies: preoperative locoregional IRX-2 cytokine immunotherapy. The samples were obtained from a phase Ib study that tested preoperative, locoregional IRX-2 cytokine immunotherapy designed to prime immune responses. Donors were patients with early-stage breast cancer who received IRX-2 before surgery. The library came from the immunoSEQ multiplex PCR assay. TCRdb took over this immuneACCESS table, retaining in-frame rearrangements with V and J assigned. Such tables are incomplete; in checked studies, under half of the missing clones stem from an unresolved V gene, and the remainder is unexplained. Within this sample are some 30,000 clones, with roughly 90% of them counted one time only. Around 1.6% of the sample lies in the top ten.

The specimen comprised tumor tissue, sampled after IRX-2 immunotherapy. The origin of this receptor is a human donor with breast cancer. The chain is assembled from TRBV7-7 and TRBJ2-5; the D segment could be TRBD1, given 6 matching bases. The CDR3 sequence is CASSRPEGEQETQYF. The base sequence is TGTGCCAGCAGCCGACCTGAGGGGGAGCAAGAGACCCAGTACTTC.